These 16 T cell receptor beta chains were sequenced from one sample in a study of OX40 agonist ivuxolimab in advanced cancers. Repertoires were generated with immunoSEQ multiplex PCR, while TCRdb's copy carries only in-frame clones and drops some. The data hold roughly 63,000 clones, with approximately 86% observed a single time. This material consisted of CD4+ or CD8+ T cells sorted from blood, taken in a trial of the OX40 agonist ivuxolimab. Receptor source: an adult with an advanced solid tumor such as melanoma, head and neck, liver or kidney cancer.

The genes are TRBV5-1 and TRBJ2-1; D call uncertain. V was cut by 2 bases and J by 5 bases, with 14 bases left in between. Germline V lookup: CDR1 SGHRS, CDR2 YFSETQ. The CDR3 spans 15 residues. CDR3 in DNA: TGCGCCAGCAGCTTCCTCCCCCCCCAAAACAATGAGCAGTTCTTC. Amino acids: CASSFLPPQNNEQFF.

The CDR3 sequence: CASDNTDTQYF. DNA of the CDR3: TGTGCCAGCGACAACACAGATACGCAGTATTTT. This sequence joins TRBV2 and TRBJ2-3; D gene ambiguous. The germline gives CDR1 SNHLY, CDR2 FYNNEI. The V and J ends lost 8 bases and 2 bases respectively, with 5 bases between them. This CDR3 contains 11 residues.

This sequence joins TRBV5-5 and TRBJ2-7; TRBD1 or TRBD2 may be the D gene (5 bases each). The CDR3 has 15 amino acids. V lost 3 bases to trimming and J lost 0 bases, with 13 bases between them. Germline V lookup: CDR1 SGHKS, CDR2 YYEKEE (reference sequence). The chain's CDR3 is CASSYGTAVSYEQYF. The DNA for the CDR3 is TGTGCCAGCAGCTACGGGACGGCGGTCTCCTACGAGCAGTACTTC.

This chain connects TRBV6-5 to TRBJ1-5; D is ambiguous. CDR3 length: 14 amino acids. Germline V gene sequence: CDR1 MNHEY, CDR2 SVGAGI. Trimming shortened V by 5 bases and J by 2 bases, and 10 bases separated the two germline ends. As DNA, the CDR3 is TGTGCCAGCAGTGTATGGGGAGGCAATCAGCCCCAGCATTTT. It specifies CASSVWGGNQPQHF.

This CDR3 reads CASSPKWDPPAFF. CDR3 in DNA: TGTGCCAGCTCACCAAAGTGGGACCCCCCGGCTTTCTTT. This chain joins TRBV18 and TRBJ1-1, with a weak D call TRBD1 (5 bases). The germline gives CDR1 KGHSH, CDR2 LQKENI. V was pared by 2 bases and J by 11 bases, with 15 bases between. The CDR3 has 13 amino acids.

This chain joins TRBV14 and TRBJ1-2; D uncertain. CDR1 and CDR2 (germline): SGHDN, FVKESK. V was cut by 0 bases and J by 8 bases, with 10 bases left in between. The length of the CDR3 is 13 residues. The chain's CDR3 is CASSQDRGEGYTF. DNA for the CDR3: TGTGCCAGCAGCCAAGACAGAGGCGAGGGCTACACCTTC.

V and J are TRBV5-5 and TRBJ2-7; the D gene is possibly TRBD2 (5 bases). The CDR3 contains 15 residues. Germline CDR1 and CDR2: SGHKS and YYEKEE (reference sequence). V lost 2 bases and J 5 bases, leaving 17 bases between the germline ends. Here the CDR3 reads CASSLATAAPHEQYF. CDR3 in DNA: TGTGCCAGCAGCTTAGCTACAGCGGCCCCTCACGAGCAGTACTTC.

This clone appeared a few times. The rearrangement links TRBV14 to TRBJ2-7; no reliable D call. The CDR3 is 14 residues long. V was cut by 0 bases and J by 3 bases, with 9 bases left in between. Looked up from germline, CDR1 is SGHDN and CDR2 is FVKESK. The CDR3 reads CASSQDMGFYEQYF. The CDR3, as DNA: TGTGCCAGCAGCCAAGATATGGGATTCTACGAGCAGTACTTC.

The chain is built from TRBV19 and TRBJ1-3; D is unclear. The V end lost 2 bases, the J end lost 0 bases, and 14 bases lay between the germline ends. The CDR3 contains 17 residues. Per germline, CDR1 LNHDA and CDR2 SQIVND (reference sequence). CDR3 in amino acids: CASSIKGSEYSGNTIYF. DNA of the CDR3: TGTGCCAGTAGTATAAAAGGCTCGGAGTACTCTGGAAACACCATATATTTT.

This chain joins TRBV9 and TRBJ2-2; 7 bases line up with TRBD2. CDR3 length: 15 residues. V shed 1 base and J 7 bases; nucleotides not matched to a gene: 7. Germline-derived CDR1 and CDR2 are SGDLS and YYNGEE. In DNA, the CDR3 is TGTGCCAGCAGCGTATGGTCGGGGGGAGTCGGGGAGCTGTTTTTT. The encoded protein is CASSVWSGGVGELFF.

The chain has TRBV27 and TRBJ1-2; D unresolved. The V end was cut by 3 bases, the J end by 0 bases, with 5 bases between. Germline loops: CDR1 MNHEY, CDR2 SMNVEV (reference sequence). The CDR3 extends over 13 amino acids. The CDR3 here is CASSFRANYGYTF. CDR3 nucleotide sequence: TGTGCCAGCAGTTTCCGGGCTAACTATGGCTACACCTTC.

The chain couples TRBV1 to TRBJ2-5; the listed D gene, TRBD2, was not tested against the DNA. TRBV1 is described as a pseudogene. The CDR3 is 17 amino acids. Here the CDR3 DNA reads TGCACCAGCAGCCAAGAGATTAGCGGGGGGACCCAAGAGACCCAGTACTTC. The encoded protein is CTSSQEISGGTQETQYF.

CDR3 region: CASSLVGREEKLFF. The CDR3 bases are TGTGCCAGCAGCTTAGTGGGGAGGGAAGAAAAACTGTTTTTT. The chain links TRBV7-8 to TRBJ1-4; D not certain. This CDR3 spans 14 amino acids. The V gene lost 1 base and the J gene lost 8 bases, with 11 bases spanning the gap. Germline lookup yields CDR1 SGHVS and CDR2 FQNEAQ.

This clone has a handful of counts. The chain uses TRBV14 and TRBJ1-6; TRBD1 agrees at 9 bases. The CDR3 length is 15 residues. With 2 bases clipped from V and 7 bases from J, the junction kept 3 bases outside the gene matches. Germline lookup yields CDR1 SGHDN and CDR2 FVKESK. CDR3 DNA sequence: TGTGCCAGCAGCCAAACGACAGGGGGAAATTCACCCCTCCACTTT. Translation: CASSQTTGGNSPLHF.

This chain uses TRBV7-8 with TRBJ1-5; D gene unclear. The CDR3 has 15 amino acids. Germline CDR1 SGHVS, CDR2 FQNEAQ. Trimming cost V 6 bases and J 4 bases, with 16 bases left between them. The CDR3: CASRPVSQPNQPQHF. The CDR3 DNA sequence: TGTGCCAGCAGGCCCGTCTCGCAGCCAAATCAGCCCCAGCATTTT.

CDR3: CASSQERARGGHIPYEQYF. DNA of the CDR3: TGCGCCAGCAGCCAAGAGCGGGCGAGGGGGGGACACATCCCCTACGAGCAGTACTTC. The V and J genes are TRBV4-1 and TRBJ2-7, with a possible D match to TRBD2 (7 bases). CDR3 length: 19 residues. The germline V gene encodes CDR1 MGHRA and CDR2 YSYEKL. Between the trimmed V and J ends, which lost 0 bases and 2 bases, there was a span of 23 bases.